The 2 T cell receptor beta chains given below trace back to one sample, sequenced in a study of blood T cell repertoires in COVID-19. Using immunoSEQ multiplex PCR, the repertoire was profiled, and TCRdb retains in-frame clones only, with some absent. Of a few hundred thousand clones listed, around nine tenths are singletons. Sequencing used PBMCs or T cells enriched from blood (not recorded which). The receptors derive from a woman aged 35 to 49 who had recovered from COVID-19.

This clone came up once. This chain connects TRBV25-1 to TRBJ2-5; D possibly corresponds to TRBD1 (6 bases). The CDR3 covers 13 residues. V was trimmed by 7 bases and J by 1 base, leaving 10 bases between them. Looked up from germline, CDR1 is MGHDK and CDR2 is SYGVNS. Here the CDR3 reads CASISDSQETQYF. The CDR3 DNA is TGTGCCAGCATATCGGACAGCCAAGAGACCCAGTACTTC.

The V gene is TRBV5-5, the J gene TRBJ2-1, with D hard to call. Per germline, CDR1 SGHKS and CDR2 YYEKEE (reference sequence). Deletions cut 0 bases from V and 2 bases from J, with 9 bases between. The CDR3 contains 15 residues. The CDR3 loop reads CASSLGAGTYNEQFF. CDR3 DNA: TGTGCCAGCAGCTTGGGGGCAGGCACCTACAATGAGCAGTTCTTC.